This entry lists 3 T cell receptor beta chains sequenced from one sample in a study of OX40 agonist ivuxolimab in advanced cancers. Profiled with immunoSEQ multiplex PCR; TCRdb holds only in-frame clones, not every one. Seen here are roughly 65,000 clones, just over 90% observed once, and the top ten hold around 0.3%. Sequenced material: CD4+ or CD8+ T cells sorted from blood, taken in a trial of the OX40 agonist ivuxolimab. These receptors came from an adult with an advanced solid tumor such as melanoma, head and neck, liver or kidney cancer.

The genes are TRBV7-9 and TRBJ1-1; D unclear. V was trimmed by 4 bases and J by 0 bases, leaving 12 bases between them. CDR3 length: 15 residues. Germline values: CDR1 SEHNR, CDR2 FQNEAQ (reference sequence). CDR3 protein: CASSSGVFMNTEAFF. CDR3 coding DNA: TGTGCCAGCAGCTCCGGGGTGTTCATGAACACTGAAGCTTTCTTT.

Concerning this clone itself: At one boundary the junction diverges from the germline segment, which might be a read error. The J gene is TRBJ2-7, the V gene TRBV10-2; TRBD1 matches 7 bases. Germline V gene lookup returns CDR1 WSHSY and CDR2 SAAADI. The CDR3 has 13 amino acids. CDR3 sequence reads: CASSENRLGQWDF. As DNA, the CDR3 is TGCGCCAGCAGTGAGAATAGGTTGGGACAGTGGGACTTC.

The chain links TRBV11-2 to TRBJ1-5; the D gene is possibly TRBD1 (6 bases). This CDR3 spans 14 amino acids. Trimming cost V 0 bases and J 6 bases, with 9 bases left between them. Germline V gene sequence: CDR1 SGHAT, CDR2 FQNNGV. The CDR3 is CASSLEPGVQPQHF. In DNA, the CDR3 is TGTGCCAGCAGCTTAGAGCCAGGGGTTCAGCCCCAGCATTTT.